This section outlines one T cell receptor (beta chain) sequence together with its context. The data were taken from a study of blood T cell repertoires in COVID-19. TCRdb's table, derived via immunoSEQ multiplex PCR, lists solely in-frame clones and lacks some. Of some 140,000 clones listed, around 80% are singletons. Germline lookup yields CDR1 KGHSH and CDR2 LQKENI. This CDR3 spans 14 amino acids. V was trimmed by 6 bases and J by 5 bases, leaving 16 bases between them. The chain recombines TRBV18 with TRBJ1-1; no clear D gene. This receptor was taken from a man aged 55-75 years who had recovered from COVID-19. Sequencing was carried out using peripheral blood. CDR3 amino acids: CASSPEPLRTEAFF. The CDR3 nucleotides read TGTGCCAGCTCCCCCGAACCGCTTAGAACTGAAGCTTTCTTT.